This T cell receptor beta chain was documented in a study of shared clonotypes between healthy human individuals. Study information: Three plates were used per donor for CD4 naive, three for CD4 memory, two for CD8 naive and one for CD8 memory.

This table comes from immunoSEQ multiplex PCR, and its TCRdb copy is limited to in-frame clones, with some not included. The profile shows about 1 million clones, approximately 72% of them singletons. As for this clone: Its antigen is not known.

The germline gives CDR1 SGHDN, CDR2 FVKESK. This CDR3 region has 15 residues. Trimming took 4 bases from V and 4 from J; bases not matched to a gene: 7. Points from the study as a whole: Among donors, the sharing of clonotypes was expected to be influenced by sequencing depth.

The chain couples TRBV14 to TRBJ2-5, with TRBD2 identical over 9 bases. The sequence was obtained from a man younger than 30 in good health. Material for sequencing was memory CD4+ T cells sorted from blood. Subset meaning: CD45RA-negative fraction. CDR3: CASSRAGLAIETQYF. In DNA, the CDR3 is TGTGCCAGCAGCCGGGCTGGACTAGCGATAGAGACCCAGTACTTC.